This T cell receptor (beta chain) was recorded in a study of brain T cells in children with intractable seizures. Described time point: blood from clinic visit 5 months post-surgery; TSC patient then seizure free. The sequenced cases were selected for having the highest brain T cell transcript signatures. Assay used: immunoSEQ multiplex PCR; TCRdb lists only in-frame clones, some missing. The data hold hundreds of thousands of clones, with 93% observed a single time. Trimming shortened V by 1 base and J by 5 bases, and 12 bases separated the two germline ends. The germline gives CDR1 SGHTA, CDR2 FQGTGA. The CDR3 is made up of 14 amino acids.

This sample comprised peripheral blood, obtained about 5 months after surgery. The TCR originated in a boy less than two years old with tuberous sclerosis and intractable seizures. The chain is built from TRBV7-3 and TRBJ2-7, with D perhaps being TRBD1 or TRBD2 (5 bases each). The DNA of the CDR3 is TGTGCCAGCAGCTTAAGAGGGGCGTTGGACGAGCAGTACTTC. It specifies CASSLRGALDEQYF.